This T cell receptor beta chain was obtained from a study of cytomegalovirus exposure and HLA in healthy donors. Vbeta (60) and Jbeta (13) primers were used in the PCR. Some clones are missing from TCRdb's copy, which holds only in-frame ones; the method was immunoSEQ multiplex PCR. Its table lists approximately 120,000 clones. The length of the CDR3 is 17 residues. V shed 3 bases and J 5 bases; nucleotides not matched to a gene: 10. Germline V gene lookup returns CDR1 MDHEN and CDR2 SYDVKM. What was sequenced was PBMCs. The sequence derives from a man aged 35-49 years in good health and CMV-seronegative. The genes are TRBV28 and TRBJ2-5, with TRBD2 matching over 12 bases. The CDR3 sequence: CASSLGSSGRALETQYF. As DNA, the CDR3 is TGTGCCAGCAGTTTGGGTTCTAGCGGGAGGGCCCTCGAGACCCAGTACTTC.